Listed below are T cell receptor beta chains from one sample, sequenced in a study of beta chain features in type 1 diabetes. Produced via immunoSEQ multiplex PCR; TCRdb's table is partial and in-frame only. The table includes 250,000 to 350,000 clones, 15% detected once. The source material was naive CD4+ T cells from blood. These receptors all come from a man aged 18 to 29 with type 1 diabetes. Each CDR3 is given with its conserved first and last residue. D genes are given only for firm matches. Not all rows give a size; the values are once, few, many and, for expanded clones, a class.

TRBD1,TRBJ1-2,NA,TRBV6-4,CASSPTGWDYGYTF,TGTGCCAGCAGCCCGACAGGGTGGGACTATGGCTACACCTTC
NA,TRBJ2-5,few,TRBV5-4,CASSAHPERETQYF,TGTGCCAGCAGCGCCCATCCCGAGAGAGAGACCCAGTACTTC
NA,TRBJ2-7,few,TRBV29-1,CSAGLGGYEQYF,TGCAGCGCTGGCCTTGGGGGGTACGAGCAGTACTTC
TRBD2,TRBJ2-1,few,TRBV7-2,CASSLVGGRENEQFF,TGTGCCAGCAGCTTAGTGGGAGGGCGAGAGAATGAGCAGTTCTTC
NA,TRBJ1-3,NA,TRBV13,CASSTLAGNTIYF,TGTGCCAGCAGCACATTAGCGGGAAACACCATATATTTT
NA,TRBJ1-2,NA,TRBV7-9,CASSLFQISNYGYTF,TGTGCCAGCAGCTTATTCCAGATCTCTAACTATGGCTACACCTTC
NA,TRBJ2-1,NA,TRBV5-1,CASSFRLRLSSYNEQFF,TGCGCCAGCAGCTTTCGTCTACGCCTTAGCTCCTACAATGAGCAGTTCTTC
NA,TRBJ2-2,NA,TRBV6-6,CATQNRDTGELFF,TGTGCCACGCAAAACAGGGATACCGGGGAGCTGTTTTTT
NA,TRBJ2-2,few,TRBV5-6,CASSPALVGELFF,TGTGCCAGCAGCCCCGCCCTAGTCGGGGAGCTGTTTTTT
TRBD2,TRBJ2-7,NA,TRBV5-1,CASSLGLAGGPAYEQYF,TGCGCCAGCAGCTTGGGACTAGCGGGAGGGCCGGCGTACGAGCAGTACTTC
TRBD1,TRBJ2-7,few,TRBV2,CASSEVTQGDHEQYF,TGTGCCAGCAGTGAAGTCACACAGGGGGACCACGAGCAGTACTTC
TRBD1,TRBJ2-3,few,TRBV29-1,CSSPRQGITDTQYF,TGCAGCTCCCCCCGACAGGGTATCACAGATACGCAGTATTTT
TRBD2,TRBJ2-5,few,TRBV28,CASSPQGLAGEETQYF,TGTGCCAGCAGTCCCCAGGGACTAGCGGGAGAGGAGACCCAGTACTTC
TRBD1,TRBJ2-2,few,TRBV28,CASSLRPGTGIGELFF,TGTGCCAGCAGTTTACGACCCGGGACAGGGATCGGGGAGCTGTTTTTT
TRBD1,TRBJ1-2,NA,TRBV6-6,CASVRQGSYGYTF,TGTGCCAGCGTAAGACAGGGGTCCTATGGCTACACCTTC
TRBD2,TRBJ2-2,few,TRBV5-4,CASSLRKSGGGNTGELFF,TGTGCCAGCAGCTTAAGGAAAAGCGGGGGTGGGAACACCGGGGAGCTGTTTTTT
TRBD2,TRBJ2-7,NA,TRBV30,CAWSLGSGSSYEQYF,TGTGCCTGGAGTTTGGGTAGCGGGAGCTCCTACGAGCAGTACTTC
NA,TRBJ2-5,many,TRBV25-1,CASSAQETQYF,TGTGCCAGCAGTGCTCAAGAGACCCAGTACTTC
TRBD1,TRBJ2-2,few,TRBV7-9,CASSLQGANTGELFF,TGTGCCAGCAGCTTGCAGGGGGCGAACACCGGGGAGCTGTTTTTT
NA,TRBJ2-7,NA,TRBV27,CASRRTDASYEQYF,TGTGCCAGCAGACGAACAGACGCCTCCTACGAGCAGTACTTC
TRBD1,TRBJ2-6,NA,TRBV9,CASSFPRDRGYGANVLTF,TGTGCCAGCAGCTTTCCCCGGGACAGGGGGTACGGGGCCAACGTCCTGACTTTC
TRBD2,TRBJ2-2,NA,TRBV9,CASSVGSGGLGTGELFF,TGTGCCAGCAGCGTAGGAAGCGGGGGCCTTGGCACCGGGGAGCTGTTTTTT
TRBD2,TRBJ2-7,NA,TRBV7-2,CASSPFAGRGIPYEQYF,TGTGCCAGCAGCCCATTCGCCGGGCGGGGGATCCCCTACGAGCAGTACTTC
NA,TRBJ2-7,few,TRBV19,CASSMGATYEQYF,TGTGCCAGTAGTATGGGGGCTACCTACGAGCAGTACTTC
TRBD1,TRBJ1-4,NA,TRBV19,CASSQQGSEKLFF,TGTGCCAGTAGCCAACAGGGGTCAGAAAAACTGTTTTTT
TRBD2,TRBJ2-7,NA,TRBV9,CASSAGLDPSYEQYF,TGTGCCAGCAGCGCGGGACTAGACCCCTCCTACGAGCAGTACTTC
NA,TRBJ2-1,few,TRBV2,CASTLQRGGYYNEQFF,TGTGCCAGCACTCTTCAAAGGGGAGGCTACTACAATGAGCAGTTCTTC
TRBD2,TRBJ2-3,NA,TRBV29-1,CSVGRRGASTDTQYF,TGCAGCGTGGGGAGGCGGGGGGCTAGCACAGATACGCAGTATTTT
NA,TRBJ2-1,many,TRBV20-1,CSALYNEQFF,TGCAGTGCCCTGTACAATGAGCAGTTCTTC
NA,TRBJ1-5,NA,TRBV28,CASNTRGGHQPQHF,TGTGCCAGCAACACGAGGGGGGGGCATCAGCCCCAGCATTTT
TRBD1,TRBJ2-7,few,TRBV28,CASSSSGTDNYEQYF,TGTGCCAGCAGTTCCTCCGGGACAGATAACTACGAGCAGTACTTC
TRBD2,TRBJ2-7,NA,TRBV5-1,CASGLRGGTYEQYF,TGCGCCAGCGGTCTCCGCGGGGGTACTTACGAGCAGTACTTC
NA,TRBJ2-3,NA,TRBV29-1,CSAYLTSTDTQYF,TGCAGCGCTTACTTGACTAGCACAGATACGCAGTATTTT
NA,TRBJ1-6,few,TRBV5-6,CASSFRLNGSPLHF,TGTGCCAGCAGCTTTCGGTTAAATGGTTCACCCCTCCACTTT
TRBD2,TRBJ2-1,NA,TRBV5-4,CASSLAGGPLSSYNEQFF,TGTGCCAGCAGCTTGGCGGGAGGGCCACTGAGCTCCTACAATGAGCAGTTCTTC
NA,TRBJ1-5,NA,TRBV18,CASSLEDSNQPQHF,TGTGCCAGCTCACTAGAAGATAGCAATCAGCCCCAGCATTTT
TRBD2,TRBJ2-1,NA,TRBV7-2,CASSLPGRASGRNEQFF,TGTGCCAGCAGCCTCCCGGGCCGGGCTAGCGGCAGGAATGAGCAGTTCTTC
NA,TRBJ1-2,few,TRBV29-1,CSARGRSPNYGYTF,TGCAGCGCGAGAGGCCGGTCCCCCAACTATGGCTACACCTTC
NA,TRBJ2-7,NA,TRBV28,CASSLEGPTYEQYF,TGTGCCAGCAGTTTAGAGGGTCCCACCTACGAGCAGTACTTC
NA,TRBJ2-5,NA,TRBV30,CAWSRGLPQETQYF,TGTGCCTGGAGCCGGGGACTCCCCCAAGAGACCCAGTACTTC
NA,TRBJ1-6,NA,TRBV30,CAWSVGGRGSPLHF,TGTGCCTGGAGTGTAGGGGGGAGGGGTTCACCCCTCCACTTT
TRBD1,TRBJ1-2,few,TRBV18,CASSPPGQANYGYTF,TGTGCCAGCTCACCTCCAGGACAGGCTAACTATGGCTACACCTTC
NA,TRBJ2-1,NA,TRBV21-1,CASSRRDSAVHEQFF,TGTGCCAGCAGCAGACGGGACTCGGCTGTCCATGAGCAGTTCTTC
TRBD2,TRBJ2-5,NA,TRBV5-1,CASSAGTSGVQETQYF,TGCGCCAGCAGCGCCGGGACTAGCGGGGTCCAAGAGACCCAGTACTTC
NA,TRBJ2-3,few,TRBV7-2,CASSLRATTSTDTQYF,TGTGCCAGCAGCTTGAGGGCTACGACTAGCACAGATACGCAGTATTTT
NA,TRBJ1-1,few,TRBV6-5,CASSSLLKAEAFF,TGTGCCAGCAGTTCCCTACTTAAAGCTGAAGCTTTCTTT
TRBD1,TRBJ1-2,few,TRBV5-6,CASSPPGQGRGYTF,TGTGCCAGCAGCCCCCCGGGACAGGGGAGAGGCTACACCTTC
TRBD2,TRBJ2-5,NA,TRBV6-5,CASSYSRLAGTQYF,TGTGCCAGCAGTTACTCTCGCCTAGCGGGGACCCAGTACTTC
TRBD2,TRBJ2-1,few,TRBV28,CASRTSGSENEQFF,TGTGCCAGCAGGACTAGCGGGAGTGAGAATGAGCAGTTCTTC
NA,TRBJ2-2,NA,TRBV19,CASSPGHLNTGELFF,TGTGCCAGTAGCCCGGGACATTTGAACACCGGGGAGCTGTTTTTT
NA,TRBJ1-5,few,TRBV18,CASSPLAGQGQPQHF,TGTGCCAGCTCACCATTAGCGGGCCAGGGTCAGCCCCAGCATTTT
NA,TRBJ2-3,few,TRBV9,CASSIDRFTDTQYF,TGTGCCAGCAGCATCGACAGGTTCACAGATACGCAGTATTTT
NA,TRBJ2-6,few,TRBV30,CASFGISGANVLTF,TGTGCCTCTTTCGGGATCTCTGGGGCCAACGTCCTGACTTTC
NA,TRBJ2-3,NA,TRBV29-1,CSVYNSHTDTQYF,TGCAGCGTTTATAACAGCCACACAGATACGCAGTATTTT
TRBD2,TRBJ2-1,few,TRBV13,CASSLMKLADYNEQFF,TGTGCCAGCAGCTTAATGAAACTAGCGGATTACAATGAGCAGTTCTTC